The 29 T cell receptor beta chains in this list originate from one sample, sequenced in a study of CD8 T cells in ankylosing spondylitis. TCRdb re-called the 5' RACE reads through MiXCR, storing one row per CDR3 protein. The top ten clones hold 14% of a sample with 200,000 to 250,000 distinct CDR3 sequences, approximately 7.4% of them seen once. Their antigens remain unidentified. Study results and caveats: Blood from ankylosing spondylitis patients appeared to carry a characteristic roughly 8-variant TCR beta motif.

The specimen sequenced was blood, either unsorted or a sorted T cell fraction (not recorded which). All receptors come from a male donor with ankylosing spondylitis.

This clonotype was picked up a small number of times. V and J are TRBV29-1 and TRBJ2-3; 7 nucleotides line up with TRBD1. Losses at the gene ends were 7 bases for V and 4 bases for J; bases not matched to a gene: 11. The CDR3 covers 14 residues. CDR1 is SQVTM and CDR2 is ANQGSEA in the germline V gene. Written as DNA, the CDR3 is TGCAGCGCCGGACCGGGACAGAGCGCAGATACGCAGTATTTT. Protein sequence: CSAGPGQSADTQYF.

This clonotype showed up just a few times. The chain combines TRBV4-3 with TRBJ2-3; 8 positions match TRBD2. The CDR3 contains 15 residues. Germline CDR1 LGHNA, CDR2 YSLEER. J gave up 2 bases and V 4 bases, and 5 bases lay outside the gene matches. CDR3 nucleotide sequence: TGCGCCAGCAGCCGTGGGACTAGTCACACAGATACGCAGTATTTT. It specifies CASSRGTSHTDTQYF.

The table lists this clonotype with many counts. The chain is built from TRBV27 and TRBJ2-1; 10 bases are a match to TRBD2. V gave up 6 bases and J gave up 2 bases; unmatched junction bases: 4. Germline CDR1 MNHEY, CDR2 SMNVEV (reference sequence). This CDR3 spans 15 amino acids. DNA of the CDR3: TGTGCCAGCAGGCTTACTAGCGGGGCCTACAATGAGCAGTTCTTC. Its translation is CASRLTSGAYNEQFF.

This clonotype was detected many times. The chain recombines TRBV7-8 with TRBJ2-7; 11 bases align to TRBD2. V lost 5 bases to trimming and J lost 4 bases; unmatched junction nucleotides: 7. The CDR3 runs 15 residues. Germline CDR1 and CDR2: SGHVS and FQNEAQ. CDR3 nucleotides: TGTGCCAGCAGCACCCAGGGACTAGCGGATTACGAGCAGTACTTC. Translating it yields CASSTQGLADYEQYF.

This clonotype was seen at least ten times. This rearrangement joins TRBV2 to TRBJ1-1; D ambiguous. CDR1 and CDR2 (germline): SNHLY, FYNNEI. V lost 6 bases and J 6 bases, leaving 14 bases between the germline ends. This CDR3 is built from 13 residues. The CDR3 spells CASRLRPVAEAFF. The CDR3 DNA sequence: TGTGCCAGCAGGCTCCGGCCGGTCGCTGAAGCTTTCTTT.

The V and J genes are TRBV7-9 and TRBJ1-4, with unresolved D. V was pared by 4 bases and J by 8 bases, with 20 bases between. CDR1 is SEHNR, CDR2 FQNEAQ, per germline (reference sequence). CDR3 length equals 16 residues. CDR3 DNA sequence: TGTGCCAGCAGCTCAGACTTAAGCGCTCAGTGGGAAAAACTGTTTTTT. Protein product: CASSSDLSAQWEKLFF.

A remark on this clonotype: A much larger clone differs from this one at a single base, so this may be a read error. The J gene is TRBJ2-1, the V gene TRBV5-1, with D perhaps being TRBD1 or TRBD2 (5 bases each). Germline-derived CDR1 and CDR2 are SGHRS and YFSETQ. The CDR3 consists of 15 residues. CDR3 sequence (DNA): TGCGCCGGCAGCCAGAGGGGCGGGCCCTACAATGAGCAGTTCTTC. It codes for CAGSQRGGPYNEQFF.

This chain links TRBV7-2 with TRBJ2-1; unclear D gene. Germline V gene lookup returns CDR1 SGHTA and CDR2 FQGNSA. The V gene lost 5 bases and the J gene lost 7 bases, with 15 bases spanning the gap. The CDR3 covers 14 residues. The CDR3 spells CASSDGPPRNEQFF. DNA for the CDR3: TGTGCCAGCAGCGACGGACCCCCGAGGAATGAGCAGTTCTTC.

This clonotype has just a few counts. This rearrangement joins TRBV7-2 to TRBJ1-4; maybe TRBD1 (5 bases). V lost 5 bases to trimming and J lost 6 bases, with 13 bases between them. Germline lookup yields CDR1 SGHTA and CDR2 FQGNSA. CDR3 length equals 14 residues. The DNA for the CDR3 is TGTGCCAGCAGCCCCCGGGTAGGGGATGAAAAACTGTTTTTT. This sequence encodes CASSPRVGDEKLFF.

In its sample, this clonotype was seen a few times. The chain employs TRBV5-1 and TRBJ2-5, with TRBD1 as a possible D gene (6 bases). Germline lookup yields CDR1 SGHRS and CDR2 YFSETQ. V lost 3 bases and J 2 bases, leaving 8 bases between the germline ends. This CDR3 contains 13 residues. The CDR3 bases are TGCGCCAGCAGCTCAGGACAGCAAGAGACCCAGTACTTC. This encodes CASSSGQQETQYF.

This clonotype showed up just a few times. The J gene is TRBJ2-7, the V gene TRBV20-1, with 11 bases aligning to TRBD2. V shed 1 base, J shed 5 bases, and the junction held 10 bases outside the gene matches. Germline loops: CDR1 DFQATT, CDR2 SNEGSKA (reference sequence). There are 16 residues in the CDR3. The DNA of the CDR3 is TGCAGTGCTAGAGGTTCTGGCACTAGCGGGAGCAACGAGCAGTACTTC. Amino acids: CSARGSGTSGSNEQYF.

This clonotype was picked up many times. The rearrangement uses TRBV14 and TRBJ2-1; 7 positions agree with TRBD2. CDR1 is SGHDN, CDR2 FVKESK, per germline. Trimming removed 4 bases from V and 0 bases from J; junction bases left unmatched: 6. The CDR3 runs to 16 residues. This chain's CDR3 is CASSPSGPSSYNEQFF. CDR3 nucleotides: TGTGCCAGCAGCCCTAGCGGACCAAGCTCCTACAATGAGCAGTTCTTC.

In its sample, this clonotype was seen many times. J is TRBJ2-5 and V is TRBV4-3; D may be TRBD1 (5 bases). This CDR3 is built from 15 residues. Germline CDR1 is LGHNA and CDR2 is YSLEER. Trimming pared 4 bases from V and 5 bases from J, leaving 17 bases between. The CDR3 is CASSRVLGRVETQYF. CDR3 nucleotide sequence: TGCGCCAGCAGCCGGGTGCTAGGCAGGGTCGAGACCCAGTACTTC.

This clonotype was recorded many times. The chain recombines TRBV4-1 with TRBJ2-1, with TRBD2 matching 8 bases. Germline CDR1 and CDR2: MGHRA and YSYEKL. This CDR3 is built from 15 residues. The V gene end was trimmed by 2 bases and the J gene end by 0 bases; junction bases not matched to a gene: 0. The CDR3, as DNA: TGCGCCAGCAGCCAACTAGCGGGCTCCTACAATGAGCAGTTCTTC. The encoded protein is CASSQLAGSYNEQFF.

In its sample, this clonotype was seen many times. This chain connects TRBV13 to TRBJ1-1, with D tentatively TRBD1 (6 bases). The germline gives CDR1 PRHDT, CDR2 FYEKMQ (reference sequence). V lost 0 bases and J 14 bases, leaving 19 bases between the germline ends. CDR3 length equals 14 residues. The CDR3 DNA reads TGTGCCAGCAGCTTAGGCCGGGGGGCTCCGCCACTCTTCTTT. Amino acids: CASSLGRGAPPLFF.

The chain combines TRBV5-8 with TRBJ2-3; a weak D match, TRBD2 (6 bases). With 3 bases removed from V and 5 bases from J, the gap between germline ends came to 10 bases. CDR3 length equals 13 residues. The V gene's germline CDR1 is SGHTS and CDR2 YDEGEE. DNA of the CDR3: TGTGCCAGCAGCTGGGGGACTGGAGATACGCAGTATTTT. It codes for CASSWGTGDTQYF.

The V and J genes are TRBV4-1 and TRBJ1-5; D is unclear. V lost 4 bases to trimming and J lost 3 bases, with 13 bases between them. CDR1 and CDR2 from the germline V gene are MGHRA and YSYEKL. CDR3 length: 15 residues. The CDR3 DNA is TGCGCCAGCAGCCCACCCTACACCGCCAATCAGCCCCAGCATTTT. It codes for CASSPPYTANQPQHF.

This clonotype was seen more than once but under ten times. The chain links TRBV9 to TRBJ2-7; either TRBD1 or TRBD2 may supply D (5 bases each). Germline V gene data show CDR1 as SGDLS and CDR2 as YYNGEE. V was shortened by 3 bases and J by 3 bases, with 10 bases between the two germline ends. This CDR3 contains 13 residues. The CDR3 protein is CASSGGGGYEQYF. The DNA of the CDR3 is TGTGCCAGCAGCGGCGGTGGGGGCTACGAGCAGTACTTC.

This clonotype came up a few times. The rearrangement joins TRBV7-9 to TRBJ2-7; D is undetermined. Germline V gene lookup returns CDR1 SEHNR and CDR2 FQNEAQ (reference sequence). Trimming stripped 5 bases from V and 0 bases from J, with 8 bases between. The CDR3 has 13 residues. CDR3 sequence: CASSLDDSYEQYF. DNA of the CDR3: TGTGCCAGCAGCCTCGACGACTCCTACGAGCAGTACTTC.

This clonotype was observed at least ten times. This chain uses TRBV4-2 with TRBJ2-4, with 9 bases matching TRBD1. The ends lost 6 bases at V and 7 bases at J; junction bases unmatched: 16. Per germline, CDR1 LGHNA and CDR2 YNFKEQ. This CDR3 region has 17 residues. Here the CDR3 reads CASSLDRQGDLWNIQYF. The CDR3 DNA reads TGTGCCAGCAGTCTGGACCGACAGGGGGATTTATGGAACATTCAGTACTTC.

This clonotype was seen a few times. The chain uses TRBV7-2 and TRBJ2-2; 11 bases are a match to TRBD2. This CDR3 region has 17 residues. Germline loops: CDR1 SGHTA, CDR2 FQGNSA. The junction had 6 bases not matched to a gene; V was cut back by 5 bases and J by 1 base. The CDR3 loop is CASSMDGTSGNTGELFF. For the CDR3, the DNA is TGTGCCAGCAGCATGGACGGGACTAGCGGGAACACCGGGGAGCTGTTTTTT.

This clonotype occurred many times. The chain has TRBV4-2 and TRBJ1-5; D might be TRBD1 (6 bases). Trimming removed 0 bases at V and 4 bases at J, with 16 bases between. The CDR3 is 17 residues long. Germline values: CDR1 LGHNA, CDR2 YNFKEQ. The CDR3 bases are TGTGCCAGCAGCCAAGATTTTCGGACAGCTAGAAATCAGCCCCAGCATTTT. Translating it yields CASSQDFRTARNQPQHF.

The chain carries TRBV6-2 or TRBV6-3 and TRBJ1-2, with 7 nucleotides matching TRBD1. Germline-derived CDR1 and CDR2 are MNHEY and SVGEGT. This CDR3 contains 12 residues. J was trimmed by 8 bases and V by 7 bases; bases with no gene match: 7. CDR3 sequence reads: CASTGHRGGYTF. The CDR3 nucleotides are TGTGCCAGCACCGGACACAGGGGCGGCTACACCTTC.

A few counts support this clonotype. J is TRBJ2-2 and V is TRBV7-6, with D perhaps TRBD1 or TRBD2 (5 bases each). CDR3 length: 17 residues. The V end lost 3 bases, the J end lost 2 bases, and 16 bases lay between the germline ends. CDR1 is SGHVS, CDR2 FNYEAQ, per germline. CDR3 nucleotides: TGTGCCAGCAGCTTGAACCCAGGGACCCCAAACACCGGGGAGCTGTTTTTT. It encodes CASSLNPGTPNTGELFF.

This clonotype was observed a handful of times. V and J are TRBV12-3 or TRBV12-4 and TRBJ2-3; D not certain. The CDR3 is 11 amino acids. The V end was cut by 8 bases, the J end by 5 bases, with 8 bases between. The chain's CDR3 is CASLLEDTQYF. The CDR3 region has the DNA TGTGCCAGCCTTCTTGAAGATACGCAGTATTTT.

This clonotype came up many times. The chain recombines TRBV7-9 with TRBJ1-2; tentatively, D is TRBD1 (6 bases). CDR1 and CDR2 (germline): SEHNR, FQNEAQ (reference sequence). The CDR3 has 14 residues. Trimming cost V 6 bases and J 4 bases, with 15 bases left between them. The CDR3 nucleotides read TGTGCCAGCAGGATCGGGGGGGCGGGCTATGGCTACACCTTC. This encodes CASRIGGAGYGYTF.

This chain connects TRBV6-2 or TRBV6-3 to TRBJ1-1; a possible D gene is TRBD1 (5 bases). From germline, CDR1 is MNHEY and CDR2 SVGEGT. The ends were cut back, 5 bases at V and 0 bases at J, with 31 bases in the middle. The CDR3 runs to 21 residues. The CDR3 DNA follows: TGTGCCAGCAGTCGTAAGATACCCGCCGTGCAAGGGACCCTCATGAACACTGAAGCTTTCTTT. This gives the protein CASSRKIPAVQGTLMNTEAFF.

This clonotype has ten or more counts. This rearrangement joins TRBV4-1 to TRBJ1-2, with unresolved D. The CDR3 is 15 residues long. The germline V gene encodes CDR1 MGHRA and CDR2 YSYEKL. V shed 1 base and J shed 7 bases, with 16 bases lying between them. Here the CDR3 reads CASSQVPGVLVGYTF. The DNA of the CDR3 is TGCGCCAGCAGCCAAGTACCTGGGGTCCTCGTTGGCTACACCTTC.

This clonotype was recorded many times. The V call is TRBV12-3 or TRBV12-4, the J call TRBJ1-5; the match to TRBD1 covers 7 bases. This CDR3 spans 15 amino acids. With V trimmed by 6 bases and J by 3 bases, 8 bases remained unmatched. CDR3 sequence (DNA): TGTGCCAGCAGCAACGGGACAGAATTCAATCAGCCCCAGCATTTT. Its translation: CASSNGTEFNQPQHF.